This T cell receptor (beta chain) was sequenced in a study of blood T cell repertoires in COVID-19. At the level of the study: Spain, Italy and the United States supplied samples that represented acute and convalescent COVID-19.

Method: immunoSEQ multiplex PCR; TCRdb's copy keeps in-frame clones and lacks some. The sample lists just over 70,000 clones; approximately 89% were seen once. CDR3 length: 15 amino acids. Looked up from germline, CDR1 is SGDLS and CDR2 is YYNGEE. The V and J ends lost 3 bases and 4 bases respectively, with 16 bases between them. What was sequenced was peripheral blood. The TCR originated in a human donor in a cohort sampled during active COVID-19. V is TRBV9 and J is TRBJ1-1; possibly TRBD1 for D (6 bases). The CDR3 loop reads CASSARDKKFTEAFF. The DNA for the CDR3 is TGTGCCAGCAGCGCCCGGGACAAAAAATTCACTGAAGCTTTCTTT.